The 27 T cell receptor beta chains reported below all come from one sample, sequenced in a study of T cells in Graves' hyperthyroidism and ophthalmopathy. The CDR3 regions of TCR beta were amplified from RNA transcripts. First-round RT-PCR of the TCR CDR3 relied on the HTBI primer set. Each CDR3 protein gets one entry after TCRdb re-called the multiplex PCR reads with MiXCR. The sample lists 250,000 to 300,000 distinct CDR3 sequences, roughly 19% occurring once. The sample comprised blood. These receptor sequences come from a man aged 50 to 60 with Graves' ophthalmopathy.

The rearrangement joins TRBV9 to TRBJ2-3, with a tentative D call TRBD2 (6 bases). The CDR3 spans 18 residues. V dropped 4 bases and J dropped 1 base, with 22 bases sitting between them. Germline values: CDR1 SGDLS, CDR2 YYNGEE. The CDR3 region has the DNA TGTGCCAGCAGCCCCTCCGGCCTGGGGCGGGATGGCACAGATACGCAGTATTTT. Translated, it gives CASSPSGLGRDGTDTQYF.

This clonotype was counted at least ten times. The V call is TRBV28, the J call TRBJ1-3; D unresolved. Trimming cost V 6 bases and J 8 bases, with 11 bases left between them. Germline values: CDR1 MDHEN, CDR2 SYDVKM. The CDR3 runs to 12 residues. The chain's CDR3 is CASSETPDTIYF. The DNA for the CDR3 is TGTGCCAGCAGCGAAACACCCGACACCATATATTTT.

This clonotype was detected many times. CDR3 bases: TGCAGTGCTAGAGTAACTAGCGGTCCCTACGAGCAGTACTTC. Translation: CSARVTSGPYEQYF. The J gene is TRBJ2-7, the V gene TRBV20-1; the match to TRBD2 covers 8 bases. CDR1 and CDR2 from the germline V gene are DFQATT and SNEGSKA (reference sequence). The length of the CDR3 is 14 residues. The V and J ends lost 1 base and 2 bases, in that order; junction bases with no gene match: 4.

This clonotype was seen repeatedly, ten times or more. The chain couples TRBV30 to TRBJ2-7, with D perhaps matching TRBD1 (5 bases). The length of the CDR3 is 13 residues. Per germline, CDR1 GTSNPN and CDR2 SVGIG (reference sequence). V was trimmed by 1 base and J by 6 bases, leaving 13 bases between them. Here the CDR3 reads CAWSALRDREQYF. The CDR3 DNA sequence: TGTGCCTGGAGTGCTCTCAGGGATCGCGAGCAGTACTTC.

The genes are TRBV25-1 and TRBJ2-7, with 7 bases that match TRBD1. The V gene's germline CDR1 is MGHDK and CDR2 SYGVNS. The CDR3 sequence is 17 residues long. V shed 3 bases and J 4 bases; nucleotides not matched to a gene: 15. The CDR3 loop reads CASSEMRDGDSLYEQYF. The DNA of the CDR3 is TGTGCCAGCAGTGAGATGAGGGATGGGGACAGCTTATACGAGCAGTACTTC.

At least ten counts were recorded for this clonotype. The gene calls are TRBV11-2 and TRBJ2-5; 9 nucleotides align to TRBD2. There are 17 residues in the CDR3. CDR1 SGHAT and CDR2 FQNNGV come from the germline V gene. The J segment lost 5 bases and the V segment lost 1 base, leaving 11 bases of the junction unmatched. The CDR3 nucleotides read TGTGCCAGCAGCTTAGGATCCCTAGCGGGAAGGTTGGAGACCCAGTACTTC. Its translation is CASSLGSLAGRLETQYF.

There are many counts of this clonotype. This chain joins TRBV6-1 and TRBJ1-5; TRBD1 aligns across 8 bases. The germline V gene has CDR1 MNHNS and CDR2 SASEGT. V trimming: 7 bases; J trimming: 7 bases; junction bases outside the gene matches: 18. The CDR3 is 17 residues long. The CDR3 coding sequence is TGTGCCAGCATAGGGGAGCTACGCAGGGGGCTCAAGCAGCCCCAGCATTTT. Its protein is CASIGELRRGLKQPQHF.

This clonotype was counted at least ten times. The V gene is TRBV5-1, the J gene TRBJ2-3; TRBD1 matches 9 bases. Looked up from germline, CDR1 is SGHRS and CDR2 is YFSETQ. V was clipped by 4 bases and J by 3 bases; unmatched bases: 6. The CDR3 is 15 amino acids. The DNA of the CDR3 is TGCGCCAGCAGCCTGGAGGACAGGGGAACAGATACGCAGTATTTT. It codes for CASSLEDRGTDTQYF.

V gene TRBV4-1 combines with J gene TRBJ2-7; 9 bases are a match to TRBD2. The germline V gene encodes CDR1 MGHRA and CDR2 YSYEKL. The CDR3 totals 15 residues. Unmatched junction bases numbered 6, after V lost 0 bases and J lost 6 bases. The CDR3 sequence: CASSQDVAGVAEQYF. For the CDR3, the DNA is TGCGCCAGCAGCCAAGATGTAGCGGGAGTGGCCGAGCAGTACTTC.

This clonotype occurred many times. The CDR3 coding sequence is TGCGCCAGCAGCTTGGAGGCGGGGTCAGGTACGCAGTATTTT. This gives the protein CASSLEAGSGTQYF. V usage is TRBV5-1 and J usage is TRBJ2-3, with D tentatively TRBD2 (6 bases). Looked up from germline, CDR1 is SGHRS and CDR2 is YFSETQ. V lost 0 bases and J 8 bases, leaving 13 bases between the germline ends. The CDR3 is 14 amino acids.

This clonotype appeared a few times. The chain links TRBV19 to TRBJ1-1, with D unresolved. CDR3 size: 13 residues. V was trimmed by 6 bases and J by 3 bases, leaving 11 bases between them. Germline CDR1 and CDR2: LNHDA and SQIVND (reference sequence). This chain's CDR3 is CASRPEWDTEAFF. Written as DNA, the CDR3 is TGTGCCAGTAGACCAGAATGGGACACTGAAGCTTTCTTT.

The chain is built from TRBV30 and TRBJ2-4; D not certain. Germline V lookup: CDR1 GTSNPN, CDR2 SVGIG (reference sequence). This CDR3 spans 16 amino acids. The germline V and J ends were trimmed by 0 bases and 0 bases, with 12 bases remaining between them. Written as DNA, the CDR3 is TGTGCCTGGAGTGTACGTGGCGCGATAGCCAAAAACATTCAGTACTTC. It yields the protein CAWSVRGAIAKNIQYF.

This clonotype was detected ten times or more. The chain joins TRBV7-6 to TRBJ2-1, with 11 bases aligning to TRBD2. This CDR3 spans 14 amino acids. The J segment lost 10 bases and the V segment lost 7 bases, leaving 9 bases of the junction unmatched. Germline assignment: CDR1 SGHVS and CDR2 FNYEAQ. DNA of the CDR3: TGTGCCAGCAAGGGACTAGCGGAGGGGCGGGAGCAGTTCTTC. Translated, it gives CASKGLAEGREQFF.

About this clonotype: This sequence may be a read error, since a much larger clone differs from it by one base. In DNA, the CDR3 is TGCAGTGCTAGAGACCGAGGACTAGTGGGACTCTACGAGCAGTACTTC. It yields the protein CSARDRGLVGLYEQYF. The chain employs TRBV20-1 and TRBJ2-7; TRBD2 agrees at 7 bases. The CDR3 spans 16 residues. Per germline, CDR1 DFQATT and CDR2 SNEGSKA (reference sequence). J gave up 3 bases and V 0 bases, and 11 bases lay outside the gene matches.

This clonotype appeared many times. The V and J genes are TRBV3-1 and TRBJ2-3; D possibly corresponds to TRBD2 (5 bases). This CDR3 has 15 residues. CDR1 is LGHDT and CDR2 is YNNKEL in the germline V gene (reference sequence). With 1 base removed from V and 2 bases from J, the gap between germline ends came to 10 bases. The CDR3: CASSQVTTATDTQYF. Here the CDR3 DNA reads TGTGCCAGCAGCCAAGTGACTACAGCCACAGATACGCAGTATTTT.

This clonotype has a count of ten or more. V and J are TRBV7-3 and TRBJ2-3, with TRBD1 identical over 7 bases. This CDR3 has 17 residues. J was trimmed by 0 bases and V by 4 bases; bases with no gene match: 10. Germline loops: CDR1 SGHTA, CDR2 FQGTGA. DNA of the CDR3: TGTGCCAGCAGCTCTTCCCCGGGACAGACTAGCACAGATACGCAGTATTTT. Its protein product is CASSSSPGQTSTDTQYF. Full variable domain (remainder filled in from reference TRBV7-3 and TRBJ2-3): GAGVSQTPSNKVTEKGKYVELRCDPISGHTALYWYRQSLGQGPEFLIYFQGTGAADDSGLPNDRFFAVRPEGSVSTLKIQRTERGDSAVYLCASSSSPGQTSTDTQYFGPGTRLTVL.

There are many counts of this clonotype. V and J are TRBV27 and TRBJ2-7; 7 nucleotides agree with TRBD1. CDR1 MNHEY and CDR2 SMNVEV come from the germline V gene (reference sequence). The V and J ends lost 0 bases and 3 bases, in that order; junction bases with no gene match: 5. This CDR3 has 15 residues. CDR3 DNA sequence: TGTGCCAGCAGTTTATCCACAGGGGTCCTCTACGAGCAGTACTTC. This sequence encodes CASSLSTGVLYEQYF.

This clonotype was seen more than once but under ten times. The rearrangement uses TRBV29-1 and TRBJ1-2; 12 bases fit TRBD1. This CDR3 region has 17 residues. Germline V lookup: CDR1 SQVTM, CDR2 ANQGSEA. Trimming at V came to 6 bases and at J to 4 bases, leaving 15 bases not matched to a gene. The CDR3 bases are TGCAGCGTCTTCCTCCGGGACAGGGGGCGAAATATCTATGGCTACACCTTC. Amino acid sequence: CSVFLRDRGRNIYGYTF.

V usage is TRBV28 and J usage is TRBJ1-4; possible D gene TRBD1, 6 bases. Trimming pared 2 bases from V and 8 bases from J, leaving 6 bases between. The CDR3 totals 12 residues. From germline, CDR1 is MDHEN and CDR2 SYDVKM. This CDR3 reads CASSLRGEKLFF. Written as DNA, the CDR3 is TGTGCCAGCAGTTTAAGGGGGGAAAAACTGTTTTTT. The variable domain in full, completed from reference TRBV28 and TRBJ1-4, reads DVKVTQSSRYLVKRTGEKVFLECVQDMDHENMFWYRQDPGLGLRLIYFSYDVKMKEKGDIPEGYSVSREKKERFSLILESASTNQTSMYLCASSLRGEKLFFGSGTQLSVL.

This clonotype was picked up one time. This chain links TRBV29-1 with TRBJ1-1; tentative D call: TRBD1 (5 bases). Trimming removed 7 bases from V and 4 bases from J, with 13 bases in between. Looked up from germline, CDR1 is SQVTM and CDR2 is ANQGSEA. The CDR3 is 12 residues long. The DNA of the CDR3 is TGCAGCGCCGTGAGGGGCGGCACTGAAGCTTTCTTT. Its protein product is CSAVRGGTEAFF.

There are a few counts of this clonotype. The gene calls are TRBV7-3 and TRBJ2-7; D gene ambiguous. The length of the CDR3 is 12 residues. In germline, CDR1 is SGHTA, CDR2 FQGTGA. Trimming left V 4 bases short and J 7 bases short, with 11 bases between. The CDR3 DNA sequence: TGTGCCAGCAGCTCCCGCCTGGGGGAGCAGTACTTC. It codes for CASSSRLGEQYF.

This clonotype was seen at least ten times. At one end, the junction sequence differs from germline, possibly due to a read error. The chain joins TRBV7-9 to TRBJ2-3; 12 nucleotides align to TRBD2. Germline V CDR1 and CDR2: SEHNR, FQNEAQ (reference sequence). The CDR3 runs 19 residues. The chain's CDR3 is CASTLTGLAGGPSTDTQYF. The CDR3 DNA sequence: TGTGCCAGCACCTTAACGGGGCTAGCGGGAGGGCCTAGCACAGATACGCAGTATTTT.

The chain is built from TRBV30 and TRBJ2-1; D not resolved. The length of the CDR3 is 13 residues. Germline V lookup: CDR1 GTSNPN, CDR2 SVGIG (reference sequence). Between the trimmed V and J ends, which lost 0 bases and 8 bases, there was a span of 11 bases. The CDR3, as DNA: TGTGCCTGGAGTGTACGTTGGCATTATGAGCAGTTCTTC. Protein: CAWSVRWHYEQFF.

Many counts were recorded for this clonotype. DNA for the CDR3: TGTGCCAGCAGCGGTTCTGCCTTCGAGACACCCAATGAGCAGTTCTTC. Translated, it gives CASSGSAFETPNEQFF. The gene calls are TRBV7-8 and TRBJ2-1; no firm D call. Germline CDR1 and CDR2: SGHVS and FQNEAQ. The CDR3 runs to 16 residues. With 5 bases removed from V and 6 bases from J, the gap between germline ends came to 20 bases.

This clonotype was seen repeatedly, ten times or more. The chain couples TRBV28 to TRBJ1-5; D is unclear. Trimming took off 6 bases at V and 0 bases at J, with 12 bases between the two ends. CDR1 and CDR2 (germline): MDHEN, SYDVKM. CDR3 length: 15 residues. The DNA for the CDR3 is TGTGCCAGCAGCCCTCGAGAATATAGCAATCAGCCCCAGCATTTT. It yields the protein CASSPREYSNQPQHF.

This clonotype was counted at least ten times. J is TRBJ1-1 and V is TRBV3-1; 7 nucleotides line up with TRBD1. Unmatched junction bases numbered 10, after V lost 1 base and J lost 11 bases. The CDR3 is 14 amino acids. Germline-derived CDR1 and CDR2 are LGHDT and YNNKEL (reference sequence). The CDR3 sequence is CASSQAGKKGAAFF. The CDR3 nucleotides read TGTGCCAGCAGCCAAGCCGGTAAAAAGGGGGCGGCTTTCTTT. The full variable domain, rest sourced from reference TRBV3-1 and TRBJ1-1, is DTAVSQTPKYLVTQMGNDKSIKCEQNLGHDTMYWYKQDSKKFLKIMFSYNNKELIINETVPNRFSPKSPDKAHLNLHINSLELGDSAVYFCASSQAGKKGAAFFGQGTRLTVV.

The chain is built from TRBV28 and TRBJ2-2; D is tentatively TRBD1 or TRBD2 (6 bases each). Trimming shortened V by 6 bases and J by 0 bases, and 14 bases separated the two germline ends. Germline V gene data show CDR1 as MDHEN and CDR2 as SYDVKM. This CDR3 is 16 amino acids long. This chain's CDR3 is CASSRGLSSNTGELFF. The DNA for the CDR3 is TGTGCCAGCAGCAGGGGACTTTCCTCGAACACCGGGGAGCTGTTTTTT.